Following are 8 T cell receptor beta chains from one sample sequenced in a study of blood T cell repertoires in COVID-19. Data came from immunoSEQ multiplex PCR; TCRdb stores just in-frame clones and leaves some out. The top ten clones hold approximately 2.7% of a sample with 180,000 or so clones, more than 75% of them seen once. Input material: peripheral blood. The receptors stem from a man aged 35 to 55 with active or convalescent COVID-19.

The rearrangement joins TRBV9 to TRBJ1-6; D not certain. The germline gives CDR1 SGDLS, CDR2 YYNGEE. The CDR3 runs to 15 residues. Trimming shortened V by 0 bases and J by 6 bases, and 10 bases separated the two germline ends. The CDR3 bases are TGTGCCAGCAGCGTAGGCGGGGAATCTAATTCACCCCTCCACTTT. Protein: CASSVGGESNSPLHF.

V usage is TRBV30 and J usage is TRBJ1-5; 7 bases line up with TRBD1. In germline, CDR1 is GTSNPN, CDR2 SVGIG (reference sequence). The CDR3 is made up of 14 amino acids. Trimming took 3 bases from V and 4 from J; bases not matched to a gene: 6. CDR3 sequence: CAWSKSGGNQPQHF. CDR3 sequence (DNA): TGTGCCTGGAGCAAATCAGGGGGAAATCAGCCCCAGCATTTT.

The J gene is TRBJ2-7, the V gene TRBV6-6; tentatively, D is TRBD2 (6 bases). Germline V gene sequence: CDR1 MNHNY, CDR2 SVGAGI (reference sequence). V dropped 2 bases and J dropped 7 bases, with 12 bases sitting between them. This CDR3 spans 13 amino acids. The CDR3, as DNA: TGTGCCAGCAGTTACCAAGGGGCGGGGGAGCAGTACTTC. Residues: CASSYQGAGEQYF.

This chain uses TRBV19 with TRBJ1-5; unclear D gene. Looked up from germline, CDR1 is LNHDA and CDR2 is SQIVND (reference sequence). The CDR3 consists of 15 residues. Trimming removed 1 base from V and 3 bases from J, with 10 bases in between. CDR3 amino acids: CASSIVRRINQPQHF. The DNA of the CDR3 is TGTGCCAGTAGTATAGTAAGGAGAATCAATCAGCCCCAGCATTTT. The whole variable domain, remainder taken from reference TRBV19 and TRBJ1-5, is DGGITQSPKYLFRKEGQNVTLSCEQNLNHDAMYWYRQDPGQGLRLIYYSQIVNDFQKGDIAEGYSVSREKKESFPLTVTSAQKNPTAFYLCASSIVRRINQPQHFGDGTRLSIL.

The rearrangement joins TRBV27 to TRBJ1-1; 8 nucleotides agree with TRBD1. The CDR3 loop spans 15 amino acids. The junction had 5 bases not matched to a gene; V was cut back by 2 bases and J by 3 bases. Germline CDR1 is MNHEY and CDR2 is SMNVEV (reference sequence). CDR3 region: CASSLTDRGDTEAFF. CDR3 DNA: TGTGCCAGCAGTTTAACCGACAGGGGTGACACTGAAGCTTTCTTT.

This clone was seen just once. The J gene is TRBJ1-6, the V gene TRBV5-6, with a tentative D call TRBD1 (6 bases). Germline CDR1 and CDR2: SGHDT and YYEEEE. V lost 4 bases and J 8 bases, leaving 16 bases between the germline ends. This CDR3 contains 15 residues. CDR3 in DNA: TGTGCCAGCAGCCCGAGGGTGGGGGCTCATTCACCCCTCCACTTT. Protein sequence: CASSPRVGAHSPLHF.

V and J are TRBV28 and TRBJ1-3, with a possible D match to TRBD1 (5 bases). V dropped 7 bases and J dropped 0 bases, with 10 bases sitting between them. The CDR3 has 14 residues. Germline V gene data show CDR1 as MDHEN and CDR2 as SYDVKM. The CDR3 is CASNRKSSGNTIYF. As DNA, the CDR3 is TGTGCCAGCAACAGGAAGAGCTCTGGAAACACCATATATTTT.

The chain carries TRBV5-1 and TRBJ2-1; D is undetermined. This CDR3 is 16 amino acids long. Germline values: CDR1 SGHRS, CDR2 YFSETQ. V was shortened by 0 bases and J by 4 bases, with 14 bases between the two germline ends. The CDR3 DNA reads as TGCGCCAGCAGCTTGGGTGGTAGCTTCCGTTACAATGAGCAGTTCTTC. Protein: CASSLGGSFRYNEQFF.